Described below is a single T cell receptor (beta chain) sequence and its context. These data belong to a study of cytomegalovirus exposure and HLA in healthy donors. The protocol was immunoSEQ multiplex PCR, while the TCRdb copy is restricted to in-frame clones and leaves out a portion. The sample includes about 280,000 clones, 70% to 90% seen only once; the top ten take roughly 1%. The CDR3 runs 16 residues. Germline CDR1 and CDR2: LGHNA and YNFKEQ. V lost 0 bases to trimming and J lost 3 bases; unmatched junction nucleotides: 2. This sequence was found in a woman younger than 30 in good health and CMV-seronegative. Sequenced input: PBMCs. The gene calls are TRBV4-2 and TRBJ2-5; TRBD2 matches at 12 bases. The CDR3 DNA follows: TGTGCCAGCAGCCAAGAGACTAGCGGGAGTGAAGAGACCCAGTACTTC. It encodes CASSQETSGSEETQYF.